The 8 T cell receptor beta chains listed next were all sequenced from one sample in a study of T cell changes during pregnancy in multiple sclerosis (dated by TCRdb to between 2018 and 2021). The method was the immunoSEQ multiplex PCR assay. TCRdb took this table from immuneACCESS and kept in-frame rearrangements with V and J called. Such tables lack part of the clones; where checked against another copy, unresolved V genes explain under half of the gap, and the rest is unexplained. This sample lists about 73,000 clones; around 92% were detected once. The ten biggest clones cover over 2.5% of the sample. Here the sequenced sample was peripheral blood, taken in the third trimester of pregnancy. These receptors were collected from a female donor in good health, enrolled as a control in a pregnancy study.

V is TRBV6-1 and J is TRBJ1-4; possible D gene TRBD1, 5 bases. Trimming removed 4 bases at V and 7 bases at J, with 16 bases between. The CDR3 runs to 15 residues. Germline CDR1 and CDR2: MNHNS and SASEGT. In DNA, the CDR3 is TGTGCCAGCAGTGCAGAAGGGGTAGGTGGTGAAAAACTGTTTTTT. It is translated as CASSAEGVGGEKLFF.

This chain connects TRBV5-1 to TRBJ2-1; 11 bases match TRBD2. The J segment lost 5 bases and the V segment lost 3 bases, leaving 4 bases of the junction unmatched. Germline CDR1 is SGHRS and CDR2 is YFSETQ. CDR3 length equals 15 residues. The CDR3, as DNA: TGCGCCAGCAGCTCTAGCGGGGGGTACAACAATGAGCAGTTCTTC. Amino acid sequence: CASSSSGGYNNEQFF.

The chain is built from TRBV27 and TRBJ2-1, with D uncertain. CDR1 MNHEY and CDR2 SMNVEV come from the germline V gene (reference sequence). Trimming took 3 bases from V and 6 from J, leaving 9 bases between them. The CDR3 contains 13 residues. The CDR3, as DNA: TGTGCCAGCAGTTTCTCTAGAGCCAATGAGCAGTTCTTC. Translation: CASSFSRANEQFF.

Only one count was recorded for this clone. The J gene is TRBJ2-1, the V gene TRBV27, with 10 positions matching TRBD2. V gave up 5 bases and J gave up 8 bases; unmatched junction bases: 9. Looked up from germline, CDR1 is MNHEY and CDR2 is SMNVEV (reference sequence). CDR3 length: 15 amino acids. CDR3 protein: CASSRAGGPGYEQFF. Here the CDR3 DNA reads TGTGCCAGCAGTCGAGCGGGAGGGCCAGGCTATGAGCAGTTCTTC.

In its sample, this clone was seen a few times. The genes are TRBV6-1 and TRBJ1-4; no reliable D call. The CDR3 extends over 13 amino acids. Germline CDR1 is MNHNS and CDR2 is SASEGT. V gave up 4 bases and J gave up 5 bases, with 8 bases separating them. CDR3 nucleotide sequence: TGTGCCAGCAGTGTGGGAGAAAATGAAAAACTGTTTTTT. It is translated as CASSVGENEKLFF.

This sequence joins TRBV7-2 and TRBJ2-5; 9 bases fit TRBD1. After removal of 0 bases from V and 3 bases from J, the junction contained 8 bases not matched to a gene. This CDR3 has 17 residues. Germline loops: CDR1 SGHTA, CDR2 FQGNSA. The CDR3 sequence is CASSLARTGVGKETQYF. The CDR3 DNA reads TGTGCCAGCAGCTTAGCTCGGACAGGGGTGGGTAAAGAGACCCAGTACTTC.

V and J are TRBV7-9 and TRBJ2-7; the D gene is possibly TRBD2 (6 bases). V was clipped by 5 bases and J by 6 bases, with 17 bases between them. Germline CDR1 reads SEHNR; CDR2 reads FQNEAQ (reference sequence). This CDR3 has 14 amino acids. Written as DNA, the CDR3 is TGTGCCAGCAGCACCTCCGGGACTCTCGCCGAGCAGTACTTC. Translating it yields CASSTSGTLAEQYF.

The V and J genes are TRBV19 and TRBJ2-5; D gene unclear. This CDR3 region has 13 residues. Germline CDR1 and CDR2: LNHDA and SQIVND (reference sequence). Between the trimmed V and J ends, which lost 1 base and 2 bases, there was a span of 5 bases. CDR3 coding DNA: TGTGCCAGTAGTATAGCGGTTCAAGAGACCCAGTACTTC. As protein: CASSIAVQETQYF.